At least ten counts were recorded for the clone carrying this T cell receptor (beta chain). This sample is part of a study of blood T cell repertoires in COVID-19. Germline V gene sequence: CDR1 SGHTA, CDR2 FQGNSA. This CDR3 is 16 amino acids long. Trimming pared 1 base from V and 0 bases from J, leaving 10 bases between. Produced via immunoSEQ multiplex PCR; TCRdb's table is partial and in-frame only. The sample has about 250,000 clones; roughly 82% are singletons. Sequenced input: peripheral blood. The chain links TRBV7-2 to TRBJ1-3, with D unclear. This sequence originates from a woman of 80 years or more with COVID-19, enrolled during active disease. In DNA, the CDR3 is TGTGCCAGCAGCTTAGACGCCGCCAGCTCTGGAAACACCATATATTTT. Translation gives CASSLDAASSGNTIYF.